The 20 T cell receptor beta chains below all came from one sample that was sequenced in a study of blood T cells in healthy people across ages. A sample-barcoded 5' primer and a J-beta primer mix were used in a second PCR of roughly 7 to 12 cycles. TCRdb ran MiXCR on the 5' RACE reads and lists one entry per CDR3 protein. The table lists about 830,000 distinct CDR3 sequences, around two thirds of them singletons. The sample taken for sequencing was blood. Source of these receptors: a man in his thirties or forties in good health.

This chain joins TRBV11-2 and TRBJ2-1; TRBD1 matches at 10 bases. The CDR3 sequence is 16 residues long. V lost 5 bases, J lost 10 bases, and 14 bases stayed unmatched. The germline V gene encodes CDR1 SGHAT and CDR2 FQNNGV. The CDR3 DNA sequence: TGTGCCAGCAGCCCCCGACGACAGGGGGCCTCCTACGAGCAGTTCTTC. Translation: CASSPRRQGASYEQFF.

The chain combines TRBV28 with TRBJ2-4, with a weak D call TRBD1 (5 bases). The J call may be wrong; the DNA end is better matched by TRBJ2-7. Germline V CDR1 and CDR2: MDHEN, SYDVKM. The CDR3 is made up of 14 amino acids. DNA for the CDR3: TGTGCCAGCAGTGTATATCCAGGGCCATACGAGCAGTACTTC. Protein: CASSVYPGPYEQYF.

This clonotype turned up a few times. The chain has TRBV18 and TRBJ2-6, with D possibly TRBD1 on 6 matching bases. V was clipped by 3 bases and J by 0 bases, with 15 bases between them. From germline, CDR1 is KGHSH and CDR2 LQKENI. The CDR3 spans 18 residues. The CDR3 here is CASSPDSAHFSGANVLTF. The CDR3 DNA follows: TGTGCCAGCTCACCGGACAGCGCTCACTTCTCTGGGGCCAACGTCCTGACTTTC.

Of note for this clonotype: Given a much more abundant clone one base away, this may be a read error. The chain carries TRBV7-2 and TRBJ2-7; D is perhaps TRBD1 (6 bases). Germline CDR1 SGHTA, CDR2 FQGNSA. The CDR3 spans 16 residues. Trimming took off 5 bases at V and 7 bases at J, with 24 bases between the two ends. CDR3 sequence reads: CASSTYPRGSYKEQYF. The CDR3 DNA is TGTGCCAGCAGCACCTACCCCAGGGGATCCTACAAGGAGCAGTACTTC.

The chain employs TRBV20-1 and TRBJ1-2, with 10 positions matching TRBD1. The trim removed 2 bases at V and 5 bases at J, leaving 8 bases unmatched. CDR1 DFQATT and CDR2 SNEGSKA come from the germline V gene (reference sequence). This CDR3 region has 15 residues. The CDR3 reads CSARSTDRGIYGYTF. The CDR3 DNA is TGCAGTGCTAGAAGCACGGACAGGGGGATATATGGCTACACCTTC.

This clonotype was counted only a few times. The chain couples TRBV29-1 to TRBJ2-6; no firm D call. This CDR3 spans 13 amino acids. Per germline, CDR1 SQVTM and CDR2 ANQGSEA. Deletions cut 7 bases from V and 4 bases from J, with 11 bases between. The chain's CDR3 is CSARPAGANVLTF. The CDR3 nucleotides read TGCAGCGCGCGGCCAGCCGGGGCCAACGTCCTGACTTTC.

This clonotype was seen once. The chain has TRBV6-6 and TRBJ1-2; D unclear. The length of the CDR3 is 14 residues. Looked up from germline, CDR1 is MNHNY and CDR2 is SVGAGI (reference sequence). V shed 6 bases and J shed 7 bases, with 18 bases lying between them. DNA for the CDR3: TGTGCCAGCAGCCGACTTGGGTCTGTGGGTGGCTACACCTTC. It yields the protein CASSRLGSVGGYTF.

A few counts support this clonotype. The chain has TRBV4-3 and TRBJ2-5; D possibly uses TRBD1 or TRBD2 (5 bases each). TRBJ2-7 explains the end of the DNA better; the J call may be wrong. The CDR3 is 13 amino acids. CDR1 LGHNA and CDR2 YSLEER come from the germline V gene. The DNA of the CDR3 is TGCGCCAGCAGCCCCCAAGTGGGGGACGAGCAGTACTTC. Translated: CASSPQVGDEQYF.

This clonotype appeared once. The DNA of the CDR3 is TGCGCCAGCAGCCTAGGACTAGCGGGGGCCGGAGCCAAAAACATTCAGTACTTC. Translation gives CASSLGLAGAGAKNIQYF. The chain joins TRBV5-1 to TRBJ2-4; 13 positions agree with TRBD2. Per germline, CDR1 SGHRS and CDR2 YFSETQ. This CDR3 region has 18 residues. With V trimmed by 4 bases and J by 0 bases, 7 bases remained unmatched.

V gene TRBV28 combines with J gene TRBJ2-1; 7 nucleotides agree with TRBD1. Looked up from germline, CDR1 is MDHEN and CDR2 is SYDVKM. The CDR3 spans 16 residues. Losses at the gene ends were 7 bases for V and 6 bases for J; bases not matched to a gene: 15. CDR3 sequence (DNA): TGTGCCAGCACCTCAGGGTACAGGGGCTGGGGCAATGAGCAGTTCTTC. Its protein is CASTSGYRGWGNEQFF.

The chain combines TRBV29-1 with TRBJ2-3; no reliable D call. Germline V gene lookup returns CDR1 SQVTM and CDR2 ANQGSEA. CDR3 length equals 15 residues. V gave up 2 bases and J gave up 0 bases, with 12 bases separating them. DNA for the CDR3: TGCAGCGTTGAACGTTGGGTCACTAGCACAGATACGCAGTATTTT. Translating it yields CSVERWVTSTDTQYF.

The sample holds a few counts of this clonotype. This CDR3 is CSVRTVTYEQYF. The CDR3 DNA reads TGCAGCGTCAGGACAGTCACCTACGAGCAGTACTTC. The chain joins TRBV29-1 to TRBJ2-7; tentatively, D is TRBD1 (6 bases). Trimming stripped 6 bases from V and 2 bases from J, with 11 bases between. This CDR3 comprises 12 residues. Germline loops: CDR1 SQVTM, CDR2 ANQGSEA.

The chain joins TRBV2 to TRBJ1-4, with a possible D match to TRBD1 (5 bases). CDR1 and CDR2 (germline): SNHLY, FYNNEI. Trimming stripped 7 bases from V and 8 bases from J, with 14 bases between. The length of the CDR3 is 13 residues. CDR3 amino acids: CASTETPGEKLFF. The DNA for the CDR3 is TGTGCCAGCACGGAGACTCCAGGGGAAAAACTGTTTTTT.

The chain is built from TRBV29-1 and TRBJ2-1; 9 nucleotides line up with TRBD1. Germline CDR1 is SQVTM and CDR2 is ANQGSEA. This CDR3 is 14 amino acids long. J lost 8 bases, V lost 4 bases, and 9 bases had no gene match. The CDR3 bases are TGCAGCGTTGTCCGGGACAGGGAGAATTATGAGCAGTTCTTC. Its translation is CSVVRDRENYEQFF.

In its sample, this clonotype was seen a few times. The CDR3, as DNA: TGTGCCAGCAGTTACTCCGTGCCGGGGGACGAGCAGTACTTC. Encoded protein: CASSYSVPGDEQYF. The V call is TRBV6-2 or TRBV6-3, the J call TRBJ2-7, with D perhaps matching TRBD2 (6 bases). Per germline, CDR1 MNHEY and CDR2 SVGEGT. This CDR3 contains 14 residues. V was shortened by 0 bases and J by 5 bases, with 11 bases between the two germline ends.

V usage is TRBV14 and J usage is TRBJ2-7; D possibly corresponds to TRBD2 (6 bases). Germline assignment: CDR1 SGHDN and CDR2 FVKESK. The CDR3 length is 18 residues. The germline V and J ends were trimmed by 4 bases and 2 bases, with 24 bases remaining between them. CDR3 nucleotide sequence: TGTGCCAGCAGCCCGAGACACAAAGGTGGGGGGTCGACCTACGAGCAGTACTTC. Its protein product is CASSPRHKGGGSTYEQYF.

This chain links TRBV11-1 with TRBJ2-4, with TRBD2 matching 12 bases. The J call is uncertain, as TRBJ2-5 better fits the DNA end. The germline V gene has CDR1 SGHAT and CDR2 FQDESV (reference sequence). This CDR3 has 17 residues. The CDR3 nucleotides read TGTGCCAGCAGCATCAACCTAGCGGGGGGGCTTCAAGAGACCCAGTACTTC. This encodes CASSINLAGGLQETQYF.

A remark on this clonotype: The germline gene is not matched at one end of the junction; a read error may be the cause. The rearrangement links TRBV5-1 to TRBJ2-3, with D possibly TRBD2 on 5 matching bases. Germline V gene sequence: CDR1 SGHRS, CDR2 YFSETQ. CDR3 length: 15 amino acids. CDR3: CASSDLEEGSETQYF. The CDR3 bases are TGCGCCAGCAGTGATTTAGAAGAGGGTTCAGAGACGCAGTATTTT.

This clonotype was seen only a few times. The chain combines TRBV5-1 with TRBJ2-5; TRBD1 might be the D (5 bases). The J call may be wrong; the DNA end is better matched by TRBJ2-7. The CDR3 length is 16 residues. The germline gives CDR1 SGHRS, CDR2 YFSETQ. CDR3: CASSPRSQGTPYEQYF. In DNA form, the CDR3 reads TGCGCCAGCAGCCCGAGGTCCCAGGGAACCCCCTACGAGCAGTACTTC.

The rearrangement links TRBV4-3 to TRBJ2-7, with D uncertain. V was shortened by 0 bases and J by 7 bases, with 13 bases between the two germline ends. This CDR3 is built from 14 residues. Germline CDR1 LGHNA, CDR2 YSLEER. The CDR3 sequence: CASSQESRLGEQYF. DNA of the CDR3: TGCGCCAGCAGCCAAGAATCCCGCCTTGGGGAGCAGTACTTC.